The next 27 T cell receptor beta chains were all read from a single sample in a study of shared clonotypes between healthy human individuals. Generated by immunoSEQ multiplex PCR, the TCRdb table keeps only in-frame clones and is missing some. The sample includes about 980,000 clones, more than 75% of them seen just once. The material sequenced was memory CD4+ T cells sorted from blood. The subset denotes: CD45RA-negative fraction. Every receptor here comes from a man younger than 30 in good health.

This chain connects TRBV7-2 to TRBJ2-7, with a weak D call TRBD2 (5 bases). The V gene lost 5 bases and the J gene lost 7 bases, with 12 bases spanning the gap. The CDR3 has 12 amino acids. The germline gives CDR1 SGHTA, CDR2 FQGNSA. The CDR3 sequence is CASSRDQREQYF. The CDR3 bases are TGTGCCAGCAGCCGGGATCAGAGAGAGCAGTACTTC.

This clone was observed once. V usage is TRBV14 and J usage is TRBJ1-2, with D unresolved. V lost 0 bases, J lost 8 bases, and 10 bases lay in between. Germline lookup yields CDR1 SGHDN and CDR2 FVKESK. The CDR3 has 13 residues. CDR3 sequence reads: CASSQESSLGYTF. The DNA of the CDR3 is TGTGCCAGCAGCCAAGAGTCCAGTCTGGGCTACACCTTC.

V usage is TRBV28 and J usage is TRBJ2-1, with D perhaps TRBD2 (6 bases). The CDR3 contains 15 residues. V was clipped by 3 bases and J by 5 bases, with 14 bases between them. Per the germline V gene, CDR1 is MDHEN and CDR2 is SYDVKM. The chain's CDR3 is CASSFGTAGNNEQFF. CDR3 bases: TGTGCCAGCAGTTTTGGTACAGCGGGTAACAATGAGCAGTTCTTC.

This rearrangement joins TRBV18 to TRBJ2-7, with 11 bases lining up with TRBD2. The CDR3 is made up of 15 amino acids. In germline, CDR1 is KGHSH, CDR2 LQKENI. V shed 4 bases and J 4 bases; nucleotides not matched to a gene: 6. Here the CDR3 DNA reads TGTGCCAGCTCACTCCGACTAGCGGGAAGTTACGAGCAGTACTTC. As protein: CASSLRLAGSYEQYF.

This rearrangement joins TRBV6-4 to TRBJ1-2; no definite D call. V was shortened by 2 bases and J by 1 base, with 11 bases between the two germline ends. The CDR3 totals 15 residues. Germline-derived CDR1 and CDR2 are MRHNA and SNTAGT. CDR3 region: CASSDPATSNYGYTF. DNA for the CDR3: TGTGCCAGCAGTGACCCAGCGACAAGTAACTATGGCTACACCTTC.

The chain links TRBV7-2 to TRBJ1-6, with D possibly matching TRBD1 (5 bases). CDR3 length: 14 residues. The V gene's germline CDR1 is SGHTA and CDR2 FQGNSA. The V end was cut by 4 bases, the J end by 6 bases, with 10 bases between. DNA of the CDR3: TGTGCCAGCAGCTGGGCGGGACCTAATTCACCCCTCCACTTT. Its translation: CASSWAGPNSPLHF. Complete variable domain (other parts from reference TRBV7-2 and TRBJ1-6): GAGVSQSPSNKVTEKGKDVELRCDPISGHTALYWYRQSLGQGLEFLIYFQGNSAPDKSGLPSDRFSAERTGGSVSTLTIQRTQQEDSAVYLCASSWAGPNSPLHFGNGTRLTVT.

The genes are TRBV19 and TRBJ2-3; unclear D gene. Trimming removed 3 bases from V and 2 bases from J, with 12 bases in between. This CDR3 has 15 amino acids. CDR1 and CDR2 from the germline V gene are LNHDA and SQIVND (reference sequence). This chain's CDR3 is CASSMGLGFTDTQYF. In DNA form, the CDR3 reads TGTGCCAGTAGTATGGGCCTGGGGTTCACAGATACGCAGTATTTT.

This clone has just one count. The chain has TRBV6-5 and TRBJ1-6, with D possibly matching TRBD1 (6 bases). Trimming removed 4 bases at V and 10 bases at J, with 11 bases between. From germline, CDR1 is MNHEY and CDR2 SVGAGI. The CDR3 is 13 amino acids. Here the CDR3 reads CASSSNRVSPLHF. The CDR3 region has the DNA TGTGCCAGCAGTTCCAACAGGGTCTCACCCCTCCACTTT.

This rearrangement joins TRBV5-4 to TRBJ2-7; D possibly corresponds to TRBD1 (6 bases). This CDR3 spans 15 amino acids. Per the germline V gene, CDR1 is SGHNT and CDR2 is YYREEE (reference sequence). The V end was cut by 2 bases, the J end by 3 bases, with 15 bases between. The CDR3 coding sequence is TGTGCCAGCAGCTTAGTCGGGACACCGAACTACGAGCAGTACTTC. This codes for CASSLVGTPNYEQYF.

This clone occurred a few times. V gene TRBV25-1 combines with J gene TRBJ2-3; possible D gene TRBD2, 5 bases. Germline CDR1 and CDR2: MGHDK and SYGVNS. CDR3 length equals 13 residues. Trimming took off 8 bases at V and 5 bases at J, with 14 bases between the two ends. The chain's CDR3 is CASSGLVRDTQYF. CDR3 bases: TGTGCCAGCTCGGGGTTAGTAAGAGATACGCAGTATTTT.

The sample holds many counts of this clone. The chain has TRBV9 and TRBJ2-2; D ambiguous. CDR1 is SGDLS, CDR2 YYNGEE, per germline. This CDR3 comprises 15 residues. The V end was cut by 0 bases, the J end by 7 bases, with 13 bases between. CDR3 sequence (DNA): TGTGCCAGCAGCGTAGACGGGTCCCGTATCGGGGAGCTGTTTTTT. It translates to CASSVDGSRIGELFF.

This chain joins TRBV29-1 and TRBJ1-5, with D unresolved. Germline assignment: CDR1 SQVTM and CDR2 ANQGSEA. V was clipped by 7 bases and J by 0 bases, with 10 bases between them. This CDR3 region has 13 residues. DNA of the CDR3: TGCAGCGCCCAAAGGGATAGCAATCAGCCCCAGCATTTT. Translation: CSAQRDSNQPQHF.

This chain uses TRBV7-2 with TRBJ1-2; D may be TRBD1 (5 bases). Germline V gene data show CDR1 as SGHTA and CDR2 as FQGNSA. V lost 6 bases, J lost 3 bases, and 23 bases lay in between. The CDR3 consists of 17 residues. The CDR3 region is CASRRAPGRGGDYGYTF. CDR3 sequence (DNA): TGTGCCAGCAGAAGAGCTCCGGGACGCGGAGGGGACTATGGCTACACCTTC.

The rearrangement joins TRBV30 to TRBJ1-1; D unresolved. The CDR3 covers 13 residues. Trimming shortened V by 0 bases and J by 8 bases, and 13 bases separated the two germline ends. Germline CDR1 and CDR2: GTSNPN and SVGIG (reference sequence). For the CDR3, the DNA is TGTGCCTGGAGTGTAAGCGGACGGTCCGAAGCTTTCTTT. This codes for CAWSVSGRSEAFF.

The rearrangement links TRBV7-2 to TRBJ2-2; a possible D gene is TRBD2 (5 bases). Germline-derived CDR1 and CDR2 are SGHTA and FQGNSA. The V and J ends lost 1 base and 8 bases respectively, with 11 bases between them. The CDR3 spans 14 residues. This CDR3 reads CASSLDGVEGELFF. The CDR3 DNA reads TGTGCCAGCAGCTTAGACGGGGTCGAGGGGGAGCTGTTTTTT.

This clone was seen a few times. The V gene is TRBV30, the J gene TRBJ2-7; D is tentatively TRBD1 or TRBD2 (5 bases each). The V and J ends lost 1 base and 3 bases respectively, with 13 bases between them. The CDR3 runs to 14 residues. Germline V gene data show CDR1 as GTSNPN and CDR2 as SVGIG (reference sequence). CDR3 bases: TGTGCCTGGAGTGGAAGGGACGGCCTCTACGAGCAGTACTTC. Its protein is CAWSGRDGLYEQYF.

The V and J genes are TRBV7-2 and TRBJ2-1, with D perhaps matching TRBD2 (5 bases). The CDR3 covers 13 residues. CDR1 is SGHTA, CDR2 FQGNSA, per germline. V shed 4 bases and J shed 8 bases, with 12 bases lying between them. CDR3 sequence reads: CASSSFSADEQFF. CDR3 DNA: TGTGCCAGCAGCTCCTTTAGCGCCGATGAGCAGTTCTTC.

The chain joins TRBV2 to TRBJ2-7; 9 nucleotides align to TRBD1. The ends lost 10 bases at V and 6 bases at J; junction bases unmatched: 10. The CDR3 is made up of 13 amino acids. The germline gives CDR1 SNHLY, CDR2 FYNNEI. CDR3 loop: CAIPGQGGSEQYF. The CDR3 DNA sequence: TGTGCCATCCCGGGACAGGGAGGAAGCGAGCAGTACTTC.

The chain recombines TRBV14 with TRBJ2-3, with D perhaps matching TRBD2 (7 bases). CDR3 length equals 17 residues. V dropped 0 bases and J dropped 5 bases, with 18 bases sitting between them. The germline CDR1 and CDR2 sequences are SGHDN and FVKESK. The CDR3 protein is CASSQDLGGGRGDTQYF. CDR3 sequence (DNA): TGTGCCAGCAGCCAAGATCTGGGCGGGGGCCGGGGAGATACGCAGTATTTT. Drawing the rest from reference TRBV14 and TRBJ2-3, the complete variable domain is EAGVTQFPSHSVIEKGQTVTLRCDPISGHDNLYWYRRVMGKEIKFLLHFVKESKQDESGMPNNRFLAERTGGTYSTLKVQPAELEDSGVYFCASSQDLGGGRGDTQYFGPGTRLTVL.

This CDR3 reads CASSPEESYGYTF. CDR3 DNA: TGTGCCAGCTCACCAGAGGAATCCTATGGCTACACCTTC. V and J are TRBV18 and TRBJ1-2; the D is unclear. This CDR3 is built from 13 residues. The ends were cut back, 2 bases at V and 4 bases at J, with 8 bases in the middle. Per the germline V gene, CDR1 is KGHSH and CDR2 is LQKENI. The full variable domain, its missing parts supplied by reference TRBV18 and TRBJ1-2, is NAGVMQNPRHLVRRRGQEARLRCSPMKGHSHVYWYRQLPEEGLKFMVYLQKENIIDESGMPKERFSAEFPKEGPSILRIQQVVRGDSAAYFCASSPEESYGYTFGSGTRLTVV.

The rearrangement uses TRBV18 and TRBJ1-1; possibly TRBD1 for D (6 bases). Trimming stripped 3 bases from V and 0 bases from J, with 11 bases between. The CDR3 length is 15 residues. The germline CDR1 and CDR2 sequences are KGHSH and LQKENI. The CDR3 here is CASSPSTGLNTEAFF. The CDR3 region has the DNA TGTGCCAGCTCACCCTCGACAGGCTTGAACACTGAAGCTTTCTTT. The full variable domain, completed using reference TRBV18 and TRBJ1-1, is NAGVMQNPRHLVRRRGQEARLRCSPMKGHSHVYWYRQLPEEGLKFMVYLQKENIIDESGMPKERFSAEFPKEGPSILRIQQVVRGDSAAYFCASSPSTGLNTEAFFGQGTRLTVV.

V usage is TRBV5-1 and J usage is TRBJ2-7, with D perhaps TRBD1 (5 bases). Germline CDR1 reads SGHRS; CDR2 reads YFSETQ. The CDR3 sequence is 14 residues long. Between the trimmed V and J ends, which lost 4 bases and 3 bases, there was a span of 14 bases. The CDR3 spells CASSVADSFYEQYF. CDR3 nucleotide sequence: TGCGCCAGCAGCGTCGCCGACAGTTTCTACGAGCAGTACTTC.

CDR3 in amino acids: CASSLALGTGELFF. The CDR3, as DNA: TGTGCCAGCAGTCTCGCTCTAGGGACCGGGGAGCTGTTTTTT. The chain links TRBV27 to TRBJ2-2; D uncertain. Trimming left V 5 bases short and J 5 bases short, with 12 bases between. This CDR3 is 14 amino acids long. Germline CDR1 reads MNHEY; CDR2 reads SMNVEV (reference sequence).

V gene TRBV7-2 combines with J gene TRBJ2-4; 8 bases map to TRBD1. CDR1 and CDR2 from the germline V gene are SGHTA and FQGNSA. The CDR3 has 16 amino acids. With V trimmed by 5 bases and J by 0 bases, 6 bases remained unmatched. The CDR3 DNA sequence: TGTGCCAGCAGCAACGGGACAGGCCGAGCCAAAAACATTCAGTACTTC. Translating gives CASSNGTGRAKNIQYF. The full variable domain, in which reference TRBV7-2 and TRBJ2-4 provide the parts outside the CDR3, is GAGVSQSPSNKVTEKGKDVELRCDPISGHTALYWYRQSLGQGLEFLIYFQGNSAPDKSGLPSDRFSAERTGGSVSTLTIQRTQQEDSAVYLCASSNGTGRAKNIQYFGAGTRLSVL.

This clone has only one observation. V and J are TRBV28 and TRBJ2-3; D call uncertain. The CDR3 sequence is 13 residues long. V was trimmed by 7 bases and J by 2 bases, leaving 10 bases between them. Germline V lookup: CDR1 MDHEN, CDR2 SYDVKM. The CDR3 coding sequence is TGTGCCAGCACCAAAAAGTACACAGATACGCAGTATTTT. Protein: CASTKKYTDTQYF.

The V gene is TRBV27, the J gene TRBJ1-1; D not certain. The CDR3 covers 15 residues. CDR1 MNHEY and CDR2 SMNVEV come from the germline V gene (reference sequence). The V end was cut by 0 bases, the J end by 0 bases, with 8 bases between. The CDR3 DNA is TGTGCCAGCAGTTTATCAGGGATGATGAACACTGAAGCTTTCTTT. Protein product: CASSLSGMMNTEAFF.

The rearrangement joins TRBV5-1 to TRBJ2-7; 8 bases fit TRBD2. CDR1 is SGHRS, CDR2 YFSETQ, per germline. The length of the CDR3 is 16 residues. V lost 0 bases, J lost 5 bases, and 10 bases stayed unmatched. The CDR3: CASSLALSGRTHEQYF. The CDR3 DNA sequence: TGCGCCAGCAGCTTGGCCCTAAGCGGGAGAACGCACGAGCAGTACTTC. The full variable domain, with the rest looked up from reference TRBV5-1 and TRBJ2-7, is KAGVTQTPRYLIKTRGQQVTLSCSPISGHRSVSWYQQTPGQGLQFLFEYFSETQRNKGNFPGRFSGRQFSNSRSEMNVSTLELGDSALYLCASSLALSGRTHEQYFGPGTRLTVT.